What follows are 26 T cell receptor beta chains derived from one specimen sequenced in a study of shared clonotypes between healthy human individuals. TCRdb keeps only in-frame clones here, not all; method: immunoSEQ multiplex PCR. The sample shows roughly 700,000 clones, approximately 79% of them seen only once. The sequencing input was memory CD4+ T cells sorted from blood. Subset: CD45RA-negative fraction. The receptors were sampled from a woman aged 25 to 45 in good health.

The chain joins TRBV5-1 to TRBJ2-3, with D maybe TRBD2 (5 bases). The CDR3 has 15 residues. Looked up from germline, CDR1 is SGHRS and CDR2 is YFSETQ. The V and J ends lost 4 bases and 0 bases respectively, with 12 bases between them. The CDR3 reads CASSPPRGSTDTQYF. The DNA for the CDR3 is TGCGCCAGCAGCCCTCCCCGAGGGAGCACAGATACGCAGTATTTT.

The chain recombines TRBV19 with TRBJ2-1; D might be TRBD1 or TRBD2, each matching 6 bases. The length of the CDR3 is 13 residues. Trimming took 8 bases from V and 8 from J, leaving 16 bases between them. Germline CDR1 LNHDA, CDR2 SQIVND (reference sequence). The CDR3 protein is CASGRGRGDEQFF. The CDR3, as DNA: TGTGCCAGTGGACGGGGGCGCGGGGATGAGCAGTTCTTC.

The rearrangement joins TRBV5-4 to TRBJ1-1, with D uncertain. This CDR3 is built from 13 residues. The V end was cut by 7 bases, the J end by 4 bases, with 14 bases between. The germline gives CDR1 SGHNT, CDR2 YYREEE (reference sequence). CDR3 region: CASCRDLRTEAFF. CDR3 bases: TGTGCCAGCTGCCGAGATTTGCGCACTGAAGCTTTCTTT.

The chain couples TRBV10-3 to TRBJ2-7; 10 bases map to TRBD2. The germline V gene has CDR1 ENHRY and CDR2 SYGVKD. The CDR3 length is 18 residues. V shed 6 bases and J 6 bases; nucleotides not matched to a gene: 20. The CDR3 loop reads CAIRTTPVLAGEVGEQYF. The DNA of the CDR3 is TGTGCCATCAGGACAACTCCCGTTCTAGCGGGAGAGGTTGGCGAGCAGTACTTC.

The chain has TRBV21-1 and TRBJ1-2. TRBV21-1 is recorded as a pseudogene. This CDR3 contains 16 residues. This chain's CDR3 is CASSNARQPGGYGYTF. The CDR3 nucleotides are TGTGCCAGCAGCAACGCCCGACAGCCCGGGGGCTATGGCTACACCTTC.

This clone was picked up a small number of times. This sequence joins TRBV15 and TRBJ1-4; the D is unclear. This CDR3 is 14 amino acids long. In germline, CDR1 is LNHNV, CDR2 YYDKDF (reference sequence). Between the trimmed V and J ends, which lost 5 bases and 8 bases, there was a span of 15 bases. Written as DNA, the CDR3 is TGTGCCACCAGCCCTGGCTTAGAGAGCGAAAAACTGTTTTTT. This translates into CATSPGLESEKLFF.

A note on this clone: Other DNA variants within this sample encode the same CDR3. The genes are TRBV5-1 and TRBJ2-3, with a weak D call TRBD1 (6 bases). The CDR3 is 14 residues long. The V end was cut by 4 bases, the J end by 3 bases, with 12 bases between. Germline loops: CDR1 SGHRS, CDR2 YFSETQ. The CDR3 loop is CASSLGQSTDTQYF. CDR3 in DNA: TGCGCCAGCAGCCTCGGACAGTCAACAGATACGCAGTATTTT.

The genes are TRBV4-1 and TRBJ1-2, with TRBD1 matching over 7 bases. The V gene end was trimmed by 5 bases and the J gene end by 10 bases; junction bases not matched to a gene: 13. This CDR3 is built from 14 residues. Germline V gene data show CDR1 as MGHRA and CDR2 as YSYEKL. This CDR3 is CASSSPRTGPFYTF. The CDR3 bases are TGCGCCAGCAGCTCCCCCCGGACAGGCCCCTTCTACACCTTC.

This sequence joins TRBV5-1 and TRBJ1-1; D call uncertain. CDR1 and CDR2 from the germline V gene are SGHRS and YFSETQ. The CDR3 runs 14 residues. Trimming left V 2 bases short and J 0 bases short, with 8 bases between. CDR3 loop: CASSFGPLNTEAFF. DNA for the CDR3: TGCGCCAGCAGCTTCGGTCCTCTGAACACTGAAGCTTTCTTT. The variable domain in full, completed from reference TRBV5-1 and TRBJ1-1, reads KAGVTQTPRYLIKTRGQQVTLSCSPISGHRSVSWYQQTPGQGLQFLFEYFSETQRNKGNFPGRFSGRQFSNSRSEMNVSTLELGDSALYLCASSFGPLNTEAFFGQGTRLTVV.

This clone is a singleton in its sample. CDR3 sequence reads: CSVEGQGSDEQFF. The CDR3 DNA reads as TGCAGCGTTGAAGGACAGGGGTCCGATGAGCAGTTCTTC. The chain has TRBV29-1 and TRBJ2-1; 8 nucleotides agree with TRBD1. Unmatched junction bases numbered 4, after V lost 1 base and J lost 8 bases. This CDR3 is 13 amino acids long. The germline V gene has CDR1 SQVTM and CDR2 ANQGSEA.

In this sample, this clone turned up a few times. This chain connects TRBV28 to TRBJ2-3, with TRBD2 matching 9 bases. CDR1 and CDR2 from the germline V gene are MDHEN and SYDVKM. V shed 4 bases, J shed 2 bases, and the junction held 10 bases outside the gene matches. The CDR3 runs to 17 residues. The CDR3 is CASSSYGEREDTDTQYF. The CDR3 bases are TGTGCCAGCAGTTCGTACGGAGAGCGGGAGGACACAGATACGCAGTATTTT.

V is TRBV7-6 and J is TRBJ2-3, with a possible D match to TRBD1 (5 bases). The CDR3 has 15 amino acids. Germline V gene sequence: CDR1 SGHVS, CDR2 FNYEAQ. V was shortened by 5 bases and J by 3 bases, with 15 bases between the two germline ends. CDR3 sequence reads: CASSTGGEPTDTQYF. For the CDR3, the DNA is TGTGCCAGCAGCACAGGTGGTGAACCTACAGATACGCAGTATTTT. Full variable domain (rest looked up from reference TRBV7-6 and TRBJ2-3): GAGVSQSPRYKVTKRGQDVALRCDPISGHVSLYWYRQALGQGPEFLTYFNYEAQQDKSGLPNDRFSAERPEGSISTLTIQRTEQRDSAMYRCASSTGGEPTDTQYFGPGTRLTVL.

Turning to this clone: The sample has other DNA sequences that encode this CDR3 too. J is TRBJ2-5 and V is TRBV28, with 7 positions matching TRBD2. Trimming at V came to 4 bases and at J to 1 base, leaving 3 bases not matched to a gene. Germline V CDR1 and CDR2: MDHEN, SYDVKM. The CDR3 runs 14 residues. The CDR3 DNA sequence: TGTGCCAGCAGTTCATCTAGCGGCCAAGAGACCCAGTACTTC. Translated, it gives CASSSSSGQETQYF.

The chain employs TRBV7-8 and TRBJ1-1; tentative D call: TRBD1 (5 bases). CDR3 length: 15 amino acids. The V end lost 4 bases, the J end lost 2 bases, and 14 bases lay between the germline ends. Germline V gene lookup returns CDR1 SGHVS and CDR2 FQNEAQ. The CDR3: CASSSGRLGNTEAFF. CDR3 DNA sequence: TGTGCCAGCAGCTCGGGACGGCTTGGAAACACTGAAGCTTTCTTT.

V gene TRBV6-5 combines with J gene TRBJ2-7; the match to TRBD1 covers 8 bases. V trimming: 2 bases; J trimming: 2 bases; junction bases outside the gene matches: 5. CDR3 length: 15 amino acids. Germline loops: CDR1 MNHEY, CDR2 SVGAGI. In DNA form, the CDR3 reads TGTGCCAGCAGTTACGGCAGGGGGCGACCCTACGAGCAGTACTTC. Protein sequence: CASSYGRGRPYEQYF.

V and J are TRBV6-5 and TRBJ2-7; 9 bases are shared with TRBD1. Germline-derived CDR1 and CDR2 are MNHEY and SVGAGI. The J segment lost 2 bases and the V segment lost 4 bases, leaving 6 bases of the junction unmatched. The CDR3 runs 15 residues. The CDR3 coding sequence is TGTGCCAGCAGTTCCCAGACAGGGGGACCCTACGAGCAGTACTTC. Translating it yields CASSSQTGGPYEQYF.

This clone was observed once. The gene calls are TRBV28 and TRBJ2-7; D is possibly TRBD1 (8 bases). Trimming left V 3 bases short and J 5 bases short, with 11 bases between. The CDR3 spans 13 residues. CDR1 and CDR2 (germline): MDHEN, SYDVKM. CDR3 sequence reads: CASSFTGGDEQYF. CDR3 bases: TGTGCCAGCAGTTTTACAGGGGGGGACGAGCAGTACTTC. Full variable domain (outside the CDR3, taken from reference TRBV28 and TRBJ2-7): DVKVTQSSRYLVKRTGEKVFLECVQDMDHENMFWYRQDPGLGLRLIYFSYDVKMKEKGDIPEGYSVSREKKERFSLILESASTNQTSMYLCASSFTGGDEQYFGPGTRLTVT.

The chain has TRBV7-9 and TRBJ2-3, with a weak D call TRBD1 (7 bases). Germline lookup yields CDR1 SEHNR and CDR2 FQNEAQ (reference sequence). Trimming cost V 5 bases and J 0 bases, with 12 bases left between them. The CDR3 consists of 15 residues. The DNA of the CDR3 is TGTGCCAGCAGCGCGGGACAGTTCAGCACAGATACGCAGTATTTT. It is translated as CASSAGQFSTDTQYF.

V usage is TRBV5-1 and J usage is TRBJ1-6, with 9 nucleotides matching TRBD1. Losses at the gene ends were 4 bases for V and 8 bases for J; bases not matched to a gene: 7. Germline CDR1 and CDR2: SGHRS and YFSETQ. The CDR3 sequence is 15 residues long. CDR3 nucleotides: TGCGCCAGCAGCCACGGGGACAGGGATGATTCACCCCTCCACTTT. This sequence encodes CASSHGDRDDSPLHF.

Many counts were recorded for this clone. The gene calls are TRBV10-3 and TRBJ1-5; 7 nucleotides match TRBD1. Trimming took 6 bases from V and 4 from J; bases not matched to a gene: 12. CDR1 ENHRY and CDR2 SYGVKD come from the germline V gene. There are 16 residues in the CDR3. Here the CDR3 reads CAISEHDRVSNQPQHF. CDR3 sequence (DNA): TGTGCCATCAGCGAACACGACAGGGTATCGAATCAGCCCCAGCATTTT.

The rearrangement uses TRBV6-4 and TRBJ2-6; D not certain. CDR1 and CDR2 from the germline V gene are MRHNA and SNTAGT. The CDR3 is 14 amino acids. Trimming pared 2 bases from V and 2 bases from J, leaving 4 bases between. CDR3 loop: CASSDRAGANVLTF. The CDR3 region has the DNA TGTGCCAGCAGTGACAGGGCTGGGGCCAACGTCCTGACTTTC.

The chain has TRBV28 and TRBJ1-2, with a possible D match to TRBD1 (5 bases). Germline V gene lookup returns CDR1 MDHEN and CDR2 SYDVKM. This CDR3 comprises 13 residues. The V and J ends lost 6 bases and 3 bases respectively, with 11 bases between them. In nucleotides, the CDR3 is TGTGCCAGCAGCTCGACAGTTGACTATGGCTACACCTTC. The encoded protein is CASSSTVDYGYTF.

The chain uses TRBV5-1 and TRBJ1-1; 8 nucleotides line up with TRBD1. Germline CDR1 is SGHRS and CDR2 is YFSETQ. CDR3 size: 14 residues. J gave up 3 bases and V 4 bases, and 5 bases lay outside the gene matches. As DNA, the CDR3 is TGCGCCAGCAGCGGGCAGGGGGCTCACACTGAAGCTTTCTTT. Translated: CASSGQGAHTEAFF.

The chain has TRBV2 and TRBJ2-1; D gene unclear. In germline, CDR1 is SNHLY, CDR2 FYNNEI. The CDR3 spans 15 residues. Trimming cost V 4 bases and J 6 bases, with 16 bases left between them. This chain's CDR3 is CASSVRTWGTNEQFF. In DNA, the CDR3 is TGTGCCAGCAGTGTCCGCACCTGGGGAACCAATGAGCAGTTCTTC.

This chain uses TRBV25-1 with TRBJ2-3; TRBD1 aligns across 11 bases. Germline V lookup: CDR1 MGHDK, CDR2 SYGVNS. The J segment lost 4 bases and the V segment lost 4 bases, leaving 10 bases of the junction unmatched. This CDR3 comprises 17 residues. In nucleotides, the CDR3 is TGTGCCAGCAGTGCCCCCGGGGAGGGACAGGGGGCAGATACGCAGTATTTT. Its translation: CASSAPGEGQGADTQYF.

The V gene is TRBV6-1, the J gene TRBJ1-5, with D unclear. The CDR3 is made up of 14 amino acids. V was cut by 7 bases and J by 5 bases, with 15 bases left in between. In germline, CDR1 is MNHNS, CDR2 SASEGT. The CDR3 loop reads CASNSDKGDQPQHF. CDR3 DNA: TGTGCCAGCAATTCTGATAAGGGCGATCAGCCCCAGCATTTT.